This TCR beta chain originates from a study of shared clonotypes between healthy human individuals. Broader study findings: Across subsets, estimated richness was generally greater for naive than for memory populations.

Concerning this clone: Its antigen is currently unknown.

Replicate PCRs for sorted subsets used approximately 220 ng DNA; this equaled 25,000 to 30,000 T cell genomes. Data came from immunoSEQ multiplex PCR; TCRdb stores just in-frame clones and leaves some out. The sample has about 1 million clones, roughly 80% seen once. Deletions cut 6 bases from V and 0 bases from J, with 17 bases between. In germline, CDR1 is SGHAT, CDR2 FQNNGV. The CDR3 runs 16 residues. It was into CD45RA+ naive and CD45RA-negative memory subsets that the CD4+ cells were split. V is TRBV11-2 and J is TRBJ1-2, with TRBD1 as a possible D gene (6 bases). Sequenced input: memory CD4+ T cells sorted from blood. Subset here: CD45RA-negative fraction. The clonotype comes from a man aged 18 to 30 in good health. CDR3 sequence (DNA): TGTGCCAGCAGACAATTAACCGGACAGACTAACTATGGCTACACCTTC. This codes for CASRQLTGQTNYGYTF.